This T cell receptor beta chain was captured by sequencing in a study of blood T cell repertoires in COVID-19. Study overall: Sites in the United States, Italy and Spain provided acute and convalescent COVID-19 samples.

The CDR3 runs to 15 residues. Germline V lookup: CDR1 SGHRS, CDR2 YFSETQ. V lost 4 bases and J 0 bases, leaving 11 bases between the germline ends. The method was immunoSEQ multiplex PCR; TCRdb's version includes in-frame clones alone and lacks a portion of them. The sample holds 150,000 to 190,000 clones, 76% seen once. The rearrangement joins TRBV5-1 to TRBJ2-1; no clear D. Sequenced sample: peripheral blood. The TCR was taken from a woman older than 75 with acute or convalescent COVID-19. The CDR3 loop reads CASSQLGDSYNEQFF. In DNA, the CDR3 is TGCGCCAGCAGCCAGCTAGGTGACTCCTACAATGAGCAGTTCTTC. Full variable domain (outside the CDR3, taken from reference TRBV5-1 and TRBJ2-1): KAGVTQTPRYLIKTRGQQVTLSCSPISGHRSVSWYQQTPGQGLQFLFEYFSETQRNKGNFPGRFSGRQFSNSRSEMNVSTLELGDSALYLCASSQLGDSYNEQFFGPGTRLTVL.